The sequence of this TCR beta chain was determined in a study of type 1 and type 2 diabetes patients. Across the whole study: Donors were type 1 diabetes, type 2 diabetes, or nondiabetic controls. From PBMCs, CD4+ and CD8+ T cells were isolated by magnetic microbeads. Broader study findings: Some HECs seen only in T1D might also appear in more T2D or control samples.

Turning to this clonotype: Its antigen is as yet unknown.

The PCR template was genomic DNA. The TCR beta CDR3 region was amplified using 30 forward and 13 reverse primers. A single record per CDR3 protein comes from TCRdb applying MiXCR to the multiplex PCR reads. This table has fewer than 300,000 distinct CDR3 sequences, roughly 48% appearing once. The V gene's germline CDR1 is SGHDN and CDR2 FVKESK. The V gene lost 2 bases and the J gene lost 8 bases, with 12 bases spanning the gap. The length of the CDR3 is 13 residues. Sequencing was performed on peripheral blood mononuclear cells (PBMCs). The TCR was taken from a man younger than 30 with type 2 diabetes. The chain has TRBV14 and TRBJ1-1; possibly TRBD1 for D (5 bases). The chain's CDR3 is CASSQSFGGEAFF. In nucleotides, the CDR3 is TGTGCCAGCAGCCAATCCTTTGGGGGAGAAGCTTTCTTT.